This T cell receptor (beta chain) was recorded in a study of cytomegalovirus exposure and HLA in healthy donors. Study-wide results and limits: HLA alleles were associated with 15,000 to 20,000 TCR beta sequences in a later analysis at 0.05 false discovery rate.

About this clone itself: What it binds is unknown.

This CDR3 is built from 15 residues. V gave up 2 bases and J gave up 2 bases, with 14 bases separating them. The germline gives CDR1 SGHDT, CDR2 YYEEEE. PCR primers comprised 60 Vbeta and 13 Jbeta primers. Source study methods: Later work found around 72 million unique TCR beta chains, with 9 million to 13 million shared. The assay was immunoSEQ multiplex PCR, and TCRdb's table has in-frame clones only and misses some. Clone size and V and J calls were adopted from that table, with D and trimming inferred from the DNA. Counted here are approximately 280,000 clones, 80% to 90% occurring once; the ten biggest clones make up less than 4%.

Sequencing used PBMCs. This sequence joins TRBV5-6 and TRBJ2-7, with D perhaps matching TRBD1 (6 bases). The receptor was isolated from a middle-aged man in good health and CMV-seropositive. The CDR3 loop reads CASSFAGTSPYEQYF. CDR3 DNA: TGTGCCAGCAGCTTCGCCGGGACATCCCCCTACGAGCAGTACTTC.